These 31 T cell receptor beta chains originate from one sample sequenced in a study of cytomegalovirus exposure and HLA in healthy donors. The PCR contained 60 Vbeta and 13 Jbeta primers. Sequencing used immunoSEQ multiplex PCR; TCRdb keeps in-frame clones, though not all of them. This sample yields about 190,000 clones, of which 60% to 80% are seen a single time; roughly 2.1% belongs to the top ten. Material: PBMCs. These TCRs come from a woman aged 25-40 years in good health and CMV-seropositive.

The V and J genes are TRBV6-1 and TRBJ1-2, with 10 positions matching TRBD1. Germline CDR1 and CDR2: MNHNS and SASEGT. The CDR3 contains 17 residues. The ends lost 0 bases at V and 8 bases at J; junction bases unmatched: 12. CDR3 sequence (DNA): TGTGCCAGCAGTGAAGCGCCACAGACAGGGGGCGCGAGGGGCTACACCTTC. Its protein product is CASSEAPQTGGARGYTF.

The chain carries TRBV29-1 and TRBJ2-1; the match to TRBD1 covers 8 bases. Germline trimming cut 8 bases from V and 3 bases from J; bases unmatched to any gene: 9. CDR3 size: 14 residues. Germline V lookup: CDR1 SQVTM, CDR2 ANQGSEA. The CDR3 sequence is CSLQVGQGYNEQFF. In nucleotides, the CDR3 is TGCAGCCTTCAGGTAGGACAGGGCTACAATGAGCAGTTCTTC.

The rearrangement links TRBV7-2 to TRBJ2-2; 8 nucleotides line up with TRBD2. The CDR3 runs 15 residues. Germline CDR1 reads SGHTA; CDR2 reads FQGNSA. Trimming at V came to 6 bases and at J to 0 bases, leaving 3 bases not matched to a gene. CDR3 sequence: CASSPAGANTGELFF. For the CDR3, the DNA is TGTGCCAGCAGTCCAGCGGGGGCGAACACCGGGGAGCTGTTTTTT.

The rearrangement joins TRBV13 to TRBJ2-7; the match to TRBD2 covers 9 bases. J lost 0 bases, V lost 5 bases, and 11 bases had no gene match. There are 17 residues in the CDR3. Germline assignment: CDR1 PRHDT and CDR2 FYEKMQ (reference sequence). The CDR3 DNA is TGTGCCAGCAGCCCCCGACTAGCGGTGACTAGCTCCTACGAGCAGTACTTC. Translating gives CASSPRLAVTSSYEQYF.

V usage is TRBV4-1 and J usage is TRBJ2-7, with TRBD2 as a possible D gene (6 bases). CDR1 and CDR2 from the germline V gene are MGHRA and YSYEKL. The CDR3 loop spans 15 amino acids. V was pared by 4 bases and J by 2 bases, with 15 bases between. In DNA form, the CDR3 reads TGCGCCAGCAGCCCCCGGGACTCGAGCACCTACGAGCAGTACTTC. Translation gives CASSPRDSSTYEQYF.

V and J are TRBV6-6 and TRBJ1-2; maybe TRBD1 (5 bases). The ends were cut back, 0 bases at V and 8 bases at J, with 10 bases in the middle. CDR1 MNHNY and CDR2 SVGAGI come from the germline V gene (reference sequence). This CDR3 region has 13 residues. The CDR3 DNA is TGTGCCAGCAGTTACTCGATTCAGGGCGGCTACACCTTC. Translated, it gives CASSYSIQGGYTF.

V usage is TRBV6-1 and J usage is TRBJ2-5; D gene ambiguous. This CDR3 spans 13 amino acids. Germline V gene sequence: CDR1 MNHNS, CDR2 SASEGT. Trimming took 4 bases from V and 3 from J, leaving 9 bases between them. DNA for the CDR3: TGTGCCAGCAGTGTAGAAATCGAAGAGACCCAGTACTTC. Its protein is CASSVEIEETQYF.

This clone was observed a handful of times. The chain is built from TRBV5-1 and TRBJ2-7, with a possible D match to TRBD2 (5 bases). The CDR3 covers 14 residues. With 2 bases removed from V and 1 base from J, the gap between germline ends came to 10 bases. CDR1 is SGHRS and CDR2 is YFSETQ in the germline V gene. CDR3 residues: CASSLLTGSYEQYF. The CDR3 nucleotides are TGCGCCAGCAGCTTACTGACGGGGTCCTACGAGCAGTACTTC.

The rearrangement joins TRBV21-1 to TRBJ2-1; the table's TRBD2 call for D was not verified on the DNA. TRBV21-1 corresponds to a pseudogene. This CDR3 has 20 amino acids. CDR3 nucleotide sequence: TGTGCCAGCAGCAAAGATAATCGACTAGCGGGAGGCCTCCCCATCAATGAGCAGTTCTTC. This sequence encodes CASSKDNRLAGGLPINEQFF.

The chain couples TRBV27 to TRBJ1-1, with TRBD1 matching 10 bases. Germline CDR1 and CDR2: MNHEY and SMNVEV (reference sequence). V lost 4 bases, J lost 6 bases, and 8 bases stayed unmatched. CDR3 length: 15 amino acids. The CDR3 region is CASSSRDRGRAEAFF. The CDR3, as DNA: TGTGCCAGCAGTTCCCGGGACAGGGGTCGTGCTGAAGCTTTCTTT.

The CDR3: CASRLGYTEAFF. DNA for the CDR3: TGTGCCAGCAGACTAGGTTACACTGAAGCTTTCTTT. The chain employs TRBV6-1 and TRBJ1-1; no clear D. This CDR3 has 12 amino acids. Trimming stripped 6 bases from V and 3 bases from J, with 8 bases between. Germline V CDR1 and CDR2: MNHNS, SASEGT.

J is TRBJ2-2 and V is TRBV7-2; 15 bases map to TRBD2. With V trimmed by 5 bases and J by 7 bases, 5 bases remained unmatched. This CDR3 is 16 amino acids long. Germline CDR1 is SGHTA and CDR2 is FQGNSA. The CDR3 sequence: CASSRTSGGVHGELFF. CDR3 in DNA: TGTGCCAGCAGCCGGACTAGCGGGGGGGTCCACGGGGAGCTGTTTTTT.

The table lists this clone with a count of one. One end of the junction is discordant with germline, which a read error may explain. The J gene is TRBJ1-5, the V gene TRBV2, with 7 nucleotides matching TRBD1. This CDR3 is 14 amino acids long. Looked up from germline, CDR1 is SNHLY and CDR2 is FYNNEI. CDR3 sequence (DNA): TGTGTCAGCAGTGAGGGACAGCGCAATCAGCCCCAGCATTTT. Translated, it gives CVSSEGQRNQPQHF.

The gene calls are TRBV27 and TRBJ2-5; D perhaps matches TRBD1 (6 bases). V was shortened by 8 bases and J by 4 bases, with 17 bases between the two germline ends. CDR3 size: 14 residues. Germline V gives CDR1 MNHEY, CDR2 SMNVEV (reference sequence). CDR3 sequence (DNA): TGTGCCAGCTCCCCCCTAGGGGGTGGAGAGACCCAGTACTTC. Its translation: CASSPLGGGETQYF.

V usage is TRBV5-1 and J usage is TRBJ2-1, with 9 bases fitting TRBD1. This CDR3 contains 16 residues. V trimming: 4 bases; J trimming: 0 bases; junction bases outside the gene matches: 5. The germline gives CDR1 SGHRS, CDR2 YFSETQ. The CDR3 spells CASSRGQGSSYNEQFF. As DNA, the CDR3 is TGCGCCAGCAGCCGAGGACAGGGGAGCTCCTACAATGAGCAGTTCTTC. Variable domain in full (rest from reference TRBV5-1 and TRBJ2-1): KAGVTQTPRYLIKTRGQQVTLSCSPISGHRSVSWYQQTPGQGLQFLFEYFSETQRNKGNFPGRFSGRQFSNSRSEMNVSTLELGDSALYLCASSRGQGSSYNEQFFGPGTRLTVL.

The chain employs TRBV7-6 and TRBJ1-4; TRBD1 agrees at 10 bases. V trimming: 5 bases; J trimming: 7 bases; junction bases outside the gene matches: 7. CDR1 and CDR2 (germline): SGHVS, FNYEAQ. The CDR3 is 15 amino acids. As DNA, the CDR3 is TGTGCCAGCAGCCTGGGACAGGGGAAAGCTGAAAAACTGTTTTTT. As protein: CASSLGQGKAEKLFF.

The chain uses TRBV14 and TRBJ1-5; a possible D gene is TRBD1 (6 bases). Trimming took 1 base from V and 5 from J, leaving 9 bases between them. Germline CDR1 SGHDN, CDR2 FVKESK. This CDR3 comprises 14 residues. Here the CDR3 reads CASSQGGGDQPQHF. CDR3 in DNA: TGTGCCAGCAGCCAAGGAGGGGGGGATCAGCCCCAGCATTTT. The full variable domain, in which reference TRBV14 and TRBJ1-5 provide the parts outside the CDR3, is EAGVTQFPSHSVIEKGQTVTLRCDPISGHDNLYWYRRVMGKEIKFLLHFVKESKQDESGMPNNRFLAERTGGTYSTLKVQPAELEDSGVYFCASSQGGGDQPQHFGDGTRLSIL.

CDR3 sequence reads: CASSPLAGEGNEQFF. As DNA, the CDR3 is TGCGCCAGCAGCCCACTAGCGGGAGAAGGCAATGAGCAGTTCTTC. The chain couples TRBV5-1 to TRBJ2-1; 11 nucleotides agree with TRBD2. The CDR3 runs 15 residues. CDR1 is SGHRS, CDR2 YFSETQ, per germline. Trimming removed 4 bases from V and 6 bases from J; junction bases left unmatched: 6.

The CDR3 loop reads CASSFSGRARTDTQYF. CDR3 nucleotides: TGTGCCAGCAGCTTTAGCGGGAGGGCCCGAACAGATACGCAGTATTTT. This chain uses TRBV7-9 with TRBJ2-3; 11 nucleotides match TRBD2. The CDR3 contains 16 residues. J was trimmed by 3 bases and V by 3 bases; bases with no gene match: 5. Germline CDR1 SEHNR, CDR2 FQNEAQ (reference sequence).

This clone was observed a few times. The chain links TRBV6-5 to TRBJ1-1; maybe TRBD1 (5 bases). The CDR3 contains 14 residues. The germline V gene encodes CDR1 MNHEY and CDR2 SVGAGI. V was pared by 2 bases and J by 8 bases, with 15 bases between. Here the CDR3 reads CASSYAGFMGEAFF. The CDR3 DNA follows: TGTGCCAGCAGTTACGCAGGGTTCATGGGGGAAGCTTTCTTT.

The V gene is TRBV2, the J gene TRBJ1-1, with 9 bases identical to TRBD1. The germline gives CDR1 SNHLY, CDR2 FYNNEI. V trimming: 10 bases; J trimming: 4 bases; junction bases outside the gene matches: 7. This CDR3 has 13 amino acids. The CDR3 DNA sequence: TGTGCCACCCACAGGGGGCACGGCACTGAAGCTTTCTTT. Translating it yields CATHRGHGTEAFF.

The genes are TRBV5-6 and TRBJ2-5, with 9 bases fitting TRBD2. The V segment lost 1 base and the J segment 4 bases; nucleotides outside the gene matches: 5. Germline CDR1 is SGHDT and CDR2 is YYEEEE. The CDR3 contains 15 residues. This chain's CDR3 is CASSLLRGGGETQYF. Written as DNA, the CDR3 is TGTGCCAGCAGCTTGTTGCGGGGGGGAGGAGAGACCCAGTACTTC. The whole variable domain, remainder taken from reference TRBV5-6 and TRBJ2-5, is DAGVTQSPTHLIKTRGQQVTLRCSPKSGHDTVSWYQQALGQGPQFIFQYYEEEERQRGNFPDRFSGHQFPNYSSELNVNALLLGDSALYLCASSLLRGGGETQYFGPGTRLLVL.

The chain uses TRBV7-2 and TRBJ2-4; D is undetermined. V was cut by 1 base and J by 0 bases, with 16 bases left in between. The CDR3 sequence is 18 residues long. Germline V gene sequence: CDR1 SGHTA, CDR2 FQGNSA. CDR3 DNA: TGTGCCAGCAGCTTAGTCGGGTCTCGGATGCTAGCCAAAAACATTCAGTACTTC. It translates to CASSLVGSRMLAKNIQYF.

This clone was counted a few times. This CDR3 reads CASSYTHGGQGKLFF. DNA of the CDR3: TGTGCCAGCAGTTATACCCACGGGGGACAGGGAAAACTGTTTTTT. The chain combines TRBV28 with TRBJ1-4; 9 bases are shared with TRBD1. Per the germline V gene, CDR1 is MDHEN and CDR2 is SYDVKM. The CDR3 has 15 amino acids. With 4 bases clipped from V and 10 bases from J, the junction kept 10 bases outside the gene matches.

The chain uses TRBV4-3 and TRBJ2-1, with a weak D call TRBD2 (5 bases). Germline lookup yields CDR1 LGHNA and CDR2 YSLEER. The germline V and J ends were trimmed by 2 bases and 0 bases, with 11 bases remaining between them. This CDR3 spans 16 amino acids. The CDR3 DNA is TGCGCCAGCAGCCAAAACGCGGAGGTCTCCTACAATGAGCAGTTCTTC. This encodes CASSQNAEVSYNEQFF.

The CDR3: CASSVDHRTRGYNEQFF. In DNA, the CDR3 is TGTGCCAGCAGCGTAGATCATAGGACTAGGGGATACAATGAGCAGTTCTTC. The genes are TRBV9 and TRBJ2-1, with 7 bases identical to TRBD2. The CDR3 spans 17 residues. Germline loops: CDR1 SGDLS, CDR2 YYNGEE. The junction had 10 bases not matched to a gene; V was cut back by 0 bases and J by 4 bases.

CDR3 nucleotide sequence: TGTGCCAGTAGCCTACAGGGGGCGGGTGGCACTGAAGCTTTCTTT. This gives the protein CASSLQGAGGTEAFF. This rearrangement joins TRBV19 to TRBJ1-1; 9 bases align to TRBD1. CDR1 and CDR2 (germline): LNHDA, SQIVND (reference sequence). V trimming: 6 bases; J trimming: 4 bases; junction bases outside the gene matches: 9. The CDR3 contains 15 residues. Full variable domain (outside the CDR3, taken from reference TRBV19 and TRBJ1-1): DGGITQSPKYLFRKEGQNVTLSCEQNLNHDAMYWYRQDPGQGLRLIYYSQIVNDFQKGDIAEGYSVSREKKESFPLTVTSAQKNPTAFYLCASSLQGAGGTEAFFGQGTRLTVV.

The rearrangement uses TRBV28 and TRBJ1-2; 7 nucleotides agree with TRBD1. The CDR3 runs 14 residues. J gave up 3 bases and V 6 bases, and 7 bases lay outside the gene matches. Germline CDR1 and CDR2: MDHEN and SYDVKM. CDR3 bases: TGTGCCAGCAGGCAAACAGGGGCTGACTATGGCTACACCTTC. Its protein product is CASRQTGADYGYTF.

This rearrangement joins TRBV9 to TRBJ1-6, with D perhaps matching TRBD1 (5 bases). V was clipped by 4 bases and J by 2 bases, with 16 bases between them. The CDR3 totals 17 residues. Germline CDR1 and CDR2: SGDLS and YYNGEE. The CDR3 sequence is CASSLRGGTAYNSPLHF. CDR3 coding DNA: TGTGCCAGCAGCCTCCGGGGGGGAACCGCCTATAATTCACCCCTCCACTTT.

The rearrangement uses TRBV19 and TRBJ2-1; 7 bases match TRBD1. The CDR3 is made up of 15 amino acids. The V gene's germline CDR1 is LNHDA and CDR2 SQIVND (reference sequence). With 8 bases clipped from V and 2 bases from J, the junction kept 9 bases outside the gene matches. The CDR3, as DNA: TGTGCCAGTTCCTCCAGAGGACAGGCCTACAATGAGCAGTTCTTC. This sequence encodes CASSSRGQAYNEQFF.

CDR3 loop: CASSLGPGPYEQYF. The CDR3 nucleotides are TGTGCCAGCAGCTTAGGGCCAGGCCCCTACGAGCAGTACTTC. The V gene is TRBV7-3, the J gene TRBJ2-7; no clear D gene. The CDR3 extends over 14 amino acids. V lost 2 bases to trimming and J lost 2 bases, with 10 bases between them. Germline lookup yields CDR1 SGHTA and CDR2 FQGTGA.